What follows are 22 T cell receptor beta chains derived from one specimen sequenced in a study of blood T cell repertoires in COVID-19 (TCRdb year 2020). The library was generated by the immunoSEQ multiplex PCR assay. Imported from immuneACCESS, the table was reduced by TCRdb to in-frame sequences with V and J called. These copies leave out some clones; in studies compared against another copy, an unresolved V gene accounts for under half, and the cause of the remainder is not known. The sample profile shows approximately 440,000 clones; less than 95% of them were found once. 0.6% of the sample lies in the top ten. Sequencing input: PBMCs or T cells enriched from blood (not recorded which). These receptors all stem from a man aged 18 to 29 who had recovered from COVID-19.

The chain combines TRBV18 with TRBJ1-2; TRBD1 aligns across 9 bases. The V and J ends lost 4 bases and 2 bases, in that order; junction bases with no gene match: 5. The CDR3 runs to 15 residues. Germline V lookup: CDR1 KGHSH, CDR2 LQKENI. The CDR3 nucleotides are TGTGCCAGCTCACTTACAGGGGGCTACAACTATGGCTACACCTTC. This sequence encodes CASSLTGGYNYGYTF.

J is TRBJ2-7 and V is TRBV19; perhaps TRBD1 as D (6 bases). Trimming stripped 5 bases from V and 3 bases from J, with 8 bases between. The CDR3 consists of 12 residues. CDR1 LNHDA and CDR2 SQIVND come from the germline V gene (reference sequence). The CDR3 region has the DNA TGTGCCAGTAGTGGACAGAGCTACGAGCAGTACTTC. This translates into CASSGQSYEQYF.

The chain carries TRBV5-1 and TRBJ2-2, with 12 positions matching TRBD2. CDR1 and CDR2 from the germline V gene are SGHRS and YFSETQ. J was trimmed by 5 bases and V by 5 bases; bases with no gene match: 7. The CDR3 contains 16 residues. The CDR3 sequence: CASRSPGTSGTGELFF. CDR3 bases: TGCGCCAGCAGGTCTCCCGGGACTAGCGGGACCGGGGAGCTGTTTTTT.

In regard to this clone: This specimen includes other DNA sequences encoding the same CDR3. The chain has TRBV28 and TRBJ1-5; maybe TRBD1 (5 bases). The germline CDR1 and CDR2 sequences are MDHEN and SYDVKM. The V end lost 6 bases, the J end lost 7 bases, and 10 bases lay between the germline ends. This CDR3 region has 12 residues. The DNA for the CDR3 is TGTGCCAGCAGGCAGGGTGGACAGCCCCAGCATTTT. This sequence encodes CASRQGGQPQHF.

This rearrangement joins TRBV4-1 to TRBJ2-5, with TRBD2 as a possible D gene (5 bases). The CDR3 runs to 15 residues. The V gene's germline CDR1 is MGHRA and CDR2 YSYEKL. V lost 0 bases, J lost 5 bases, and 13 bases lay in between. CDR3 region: CASSQDLSGGETQYF. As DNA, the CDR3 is TGCGCCAGCAGCCAAGATCTCTCAGGCGGGGAGACCCAGTACTTC.

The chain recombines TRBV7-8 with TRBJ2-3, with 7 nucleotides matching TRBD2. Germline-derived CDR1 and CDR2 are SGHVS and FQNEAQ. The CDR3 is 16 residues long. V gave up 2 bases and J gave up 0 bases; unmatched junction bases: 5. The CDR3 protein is CASSLRLAPSTDTQYF. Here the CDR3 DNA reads TGTGCCAGCAGCTTAAGACTAGCACCAAGCACAGATACGCAGTATTTT. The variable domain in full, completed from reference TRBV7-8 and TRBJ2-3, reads GAGVSQSPRYKVAKRGQDVALRCDPISGHVSLFWYQQALGQGPEFLTYFQNEAQLDKSGLPSDRFFAERPEGSVSTLKIQRTQQEDSAVYLCASSLRLAPSTDTQYFGPGTRLTVL.

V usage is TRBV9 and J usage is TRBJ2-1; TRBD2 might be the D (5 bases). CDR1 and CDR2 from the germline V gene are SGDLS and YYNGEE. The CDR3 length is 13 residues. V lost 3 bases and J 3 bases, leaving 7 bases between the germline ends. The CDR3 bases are TGTGCCAGCAGCGAGACTAACTACAATGAGCAGTTCTTC. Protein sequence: CASSETNYNEQFF.

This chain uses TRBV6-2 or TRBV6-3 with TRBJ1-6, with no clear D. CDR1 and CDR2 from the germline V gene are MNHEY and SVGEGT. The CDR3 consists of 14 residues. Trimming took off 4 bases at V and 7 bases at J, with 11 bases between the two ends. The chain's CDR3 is CASSFPQMNSPLHF. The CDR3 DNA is TGTGCCAGCAGTTTCCCCCAGATGAATTCACCCCTCCACTTT.

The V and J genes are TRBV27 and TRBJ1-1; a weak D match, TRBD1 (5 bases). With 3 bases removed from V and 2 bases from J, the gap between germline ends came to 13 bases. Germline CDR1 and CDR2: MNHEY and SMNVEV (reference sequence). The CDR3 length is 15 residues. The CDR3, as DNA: TGTGCCAGCAGTTTCGTGTCAACAGGAAACACTGAAGCTTTCTTT. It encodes CASSFVSTGNTEAFF.

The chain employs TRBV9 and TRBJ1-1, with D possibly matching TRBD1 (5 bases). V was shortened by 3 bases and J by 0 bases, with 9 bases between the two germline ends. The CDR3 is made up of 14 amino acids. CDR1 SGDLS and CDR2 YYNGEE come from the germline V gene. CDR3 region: CASSADRLNTEAFF. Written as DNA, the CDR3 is TGTGCCAGCAGCGCCGACAGACTGAACACTGAAGCTTTCTTT. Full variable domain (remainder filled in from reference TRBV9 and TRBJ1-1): DSGVTQTPKHLITATGQRVTLRCSPRSGDLSVYWYQQSLDQGLQFLIQYYNGEERAKGNILERFSAQQFPDLHSELNLSSLELGDSALYFCASSADRLNTEAFFGQGTRLTVV.

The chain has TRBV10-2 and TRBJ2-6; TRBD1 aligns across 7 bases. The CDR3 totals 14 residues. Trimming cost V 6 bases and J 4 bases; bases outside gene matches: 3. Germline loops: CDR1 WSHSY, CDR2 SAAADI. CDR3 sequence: CASRQGTGANVLTF. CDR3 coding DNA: TGCGCCAGCAGACAGGGGACCGGGGCCAACGTCCTGACTTTC.

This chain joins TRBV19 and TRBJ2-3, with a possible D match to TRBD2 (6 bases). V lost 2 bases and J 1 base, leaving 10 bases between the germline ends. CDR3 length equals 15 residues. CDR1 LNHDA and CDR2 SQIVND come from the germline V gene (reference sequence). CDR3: CASSIRLGGTDTQYF. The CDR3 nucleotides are TGTGCCAGTAGTATAAGACTAGGGGGCACAGATACGCAGTATTTT.

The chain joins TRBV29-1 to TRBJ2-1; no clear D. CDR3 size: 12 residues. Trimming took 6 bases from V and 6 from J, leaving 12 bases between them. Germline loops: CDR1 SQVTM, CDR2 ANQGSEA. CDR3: CSVAIGGNEQFF. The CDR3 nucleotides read TGCAGCGTCGCGATTGGCGGCAATGAGCAGTTCTTC.

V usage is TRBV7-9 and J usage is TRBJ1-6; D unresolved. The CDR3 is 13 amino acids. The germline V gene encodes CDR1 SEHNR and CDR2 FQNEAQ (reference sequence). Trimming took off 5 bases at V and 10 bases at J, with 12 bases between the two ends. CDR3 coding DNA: TGTGCCAGCAGCGCACTACTCGGGTCACCCCTCCACTTT. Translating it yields CASSALLGSPLHF.

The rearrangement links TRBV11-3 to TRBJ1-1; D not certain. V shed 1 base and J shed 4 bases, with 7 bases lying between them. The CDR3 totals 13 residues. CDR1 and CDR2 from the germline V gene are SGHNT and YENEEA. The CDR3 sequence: CASSLAVITEAFF. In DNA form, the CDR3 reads TGTGCCAGCAGCTTAGCGGTTATCACTGAAGCTTTCTTT.

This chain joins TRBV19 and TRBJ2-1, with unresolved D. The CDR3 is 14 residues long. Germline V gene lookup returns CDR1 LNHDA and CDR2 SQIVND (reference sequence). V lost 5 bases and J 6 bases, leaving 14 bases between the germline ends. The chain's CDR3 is CASSSRSSPNEQFF. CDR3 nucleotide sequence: TGTGCCAGTAGTTCAAGAAGCTCACCCAATGAGCAGTTCTTC.

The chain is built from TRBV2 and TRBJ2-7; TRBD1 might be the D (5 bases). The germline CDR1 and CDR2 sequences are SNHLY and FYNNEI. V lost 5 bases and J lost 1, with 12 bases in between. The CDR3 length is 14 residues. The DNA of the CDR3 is TGTGCCAGCAGTTTGACAGATTGGTCCTACGAGCAGTACTTC. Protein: CASSLTDWSYEQYF.

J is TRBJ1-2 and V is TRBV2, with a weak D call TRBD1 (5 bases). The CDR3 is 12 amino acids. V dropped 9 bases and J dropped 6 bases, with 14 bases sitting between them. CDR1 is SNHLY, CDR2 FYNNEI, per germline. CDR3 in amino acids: CARGAAGNGYTF. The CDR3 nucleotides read TGTGCCAGAGGTGCAGCAGGGAATGGCTACACCTTC.

CDR3 nucleotides: TGTGCCAGCAGCTTAGGGCCCAGGGGCGCTGAAGCTTTCTTT. It yields the protein CASSLGPRGAEAFF. The genes are TRBV7-3 and TRBJ1-1; D is perhaps TRBD1 (6 bases). The germline V and J ends were trimmed by 2 bases and 6 bases, with 13 bases remaining between them. The germline CDR1 and CDR2 sequences are SGHTA and FQGTGA. This CDR3 is built from 14 residues.

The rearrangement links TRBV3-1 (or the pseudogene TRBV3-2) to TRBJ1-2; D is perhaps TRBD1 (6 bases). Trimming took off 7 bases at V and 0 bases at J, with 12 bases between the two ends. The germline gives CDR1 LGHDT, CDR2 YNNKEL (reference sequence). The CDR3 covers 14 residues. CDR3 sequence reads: CASTTGLANYGYTF. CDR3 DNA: TGTGCCAGCACCACAGGGCTAGCTAACTATGGCTACACCTTC.

CDR3 nucleotide sequence: TGTGCCAGCAGCTTAGAGGGGACTAGCGCCCAAAATGAGCAGTTCTTC. Its protein product is CASSLEGTSAQNEQFF. The chain has TRBV13 and TRBJ2-1; 10 positions match TRBD2. The CDR3 spans 16 residues. V trimming: 1 base; J trimming: 7 bases; junction bases outside the gene matches: 7. Germline CDR1 reads PRHDT; CDR2 reads FYEKMQ (reference sequence).

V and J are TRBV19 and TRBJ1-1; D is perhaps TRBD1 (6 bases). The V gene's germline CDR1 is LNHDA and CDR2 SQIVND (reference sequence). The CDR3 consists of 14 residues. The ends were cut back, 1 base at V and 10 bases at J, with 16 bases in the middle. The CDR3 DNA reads TGTGCCAGTAGTATAGTTTTGGACAGAGGGCGAGCTTTCTTT. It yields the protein CASSIVLDRGRAFF.